There are many counts of the clone carrying this T cell receptor (beta chain). Its antigen is still unknown. In the original processing: TCR counts had a median of 95,638 per sample and spanned roughly 23,224 to 700,000. TCRdb reanalysed the RACE reads using MiXCR and keeps one entry per CDR3 protein. None of the V and J calls come from the authors' own analysis; TCRdb made them. The sample gives tens of thousands of distinct CDR3 sequences, about 8.5% of which show up once; about 3.5% is in the top ten. CDR1 and CDR2 from the germline V gene are MNHEY and SMNVEV (reference sequence). The V end was cut by 3 bases, the J end by 1 base, with 6 bases between. This CDR3 has 13 amino acids. The sample originates from a study of human T cells and chemical hapten exposure. Study at large: An area of 2 cm by 1.5 to 2.5 cm on upper inner arm skin received 2% DPC for sensitization. All patients underwent weekly scalp dosing with diphenylcyclopropenone for the full roughly 23-week study.

As to time point: patch test 2, 6 weeks after DPC sensitization. Treatment reported: therapeutic diphenylcyclopropenone sensitization with weekly scalp DPC. The study, taken as a whole, reports: Having alopecia, the donors may differ immunologically from healthy people.

This clonotype was sampled from a woman in her 50s with alopecia areata. Some clones in this sample may be carry-over from other donors' samples. The input for sequencing was whole blood, taken in connection with sensitization to the hapten diphenylcyclopropenone (DPC). This rearrangement joins TRBV27 to TRBJ2-5, with TRBD1 as a possible D gene (5 bases). This chain's CDR3 is CASSLTVQETQYF. The CDR3 region has the DNA TGTGCCAGCAGTTTGACAGTCCAAGAGACCCAGTACTTC.